The rows below give T cell receptor beta chains drawn from one sample of a study of CD8+ T cells in alopecia areata. TCRdb's table, derived via immunoSEQ multiplex PCR, lists solely in-frame clones and lacks some. The sample consists of roughly 210,000 clones, 40% to 55% of them appearing once. Sample: CD4+ T cells sorted from blood, taken around week 37, from a patient treated with tofacitinib. The receptors here all came from a human donor with alopecia areata. Each CDR3 is given with its conserved first and last residue. A D gene is named only where the DNA matches it firmly. Clone size, where shown, is once, few, many, or a class for clones that have expanded.

D gene: TRBD1; clone size: NA; J gene: TRBJ2-1; V gene: TRBV2; CDR3 protein: CASGTGPSFNEQFF; CDR3 DNA: TGTGCCAGCGGGACAGGCCCCTCTTTCAATGAGCAGTTCTTC
D gene: TRBD1; clone size: NA; J gene: TRBJ1-2; V gene: TRBV6-1; CDR3 protein: CASSDRDRVYGYTF; CDR3 DNA: TGTGCCAGCAGTGACCGGGACAGGGTCTATGGCTACACCTTC
D gene: TRBD1; clone size: NA; J gene: TRBJ2-7; V gene: TRBV7-8; CDR3 protein: CASSLARQGGTYEQYF; CDR3 DNA: TGTGCCAGCAGCTTAGCGAGACAGGGTGGAACCTACGAGCAGTACTTC
D gene: TRBD2; clone size: few; J gene: TRBJ2-3; V gene: TRBV7-2; CDR3 protein: CASSPVGGGRTDTQYF; CDR3 DNA: TGTGCCAGCAGCCCAGTGGGCGGGGGGCGCACAGATACGCAGTATTTT
D gene: NA; clone size: NA; J gene: TRBJ2-7; V gene: TRBV27; CDR3 protein: CASSSLGSSSYEQYF; CDR3 DNA: TGTGCCAGCAGTTCCTTGGGGTCCAGCTCCTACGAGCAGTACTTC
D gene: NA; clone size: NA; J gene: TRBJ2-6; V gene: TRBV7-2; CDR3 protein: CASSANSGANVLTF; CDR3 DNA: TGTGCCAGCAGCGCAAACTCTGGGGCCAACGTCCTGACTTTC
D gene: TRBD1; clone size: NA; J gene: TRBJ2-5; V gene: TRBV5-1; CDR3 protein: CASSHGTGIETQYF; CDR3 DNA: TGCGCCAGCAGCCACGGGACAGGAATAGAGACCCAGTACTTC
D gene: NA; clone size: NA; J gene: TRBJ2-7; V gene: TRBV5-1; CDR3 protein: CASSGRDKSYEQYF; CDR3 DNA: TGCGCCAGCAGCGGCCGGGACAAAAGCTACGAGCAGTACTTC
D gene: NA; clone size: few; J gene: TRBJ2-5; V gene: TRBV29-1; CDR3 protein: CSVGTAGETQYF; CDR3 DNA: TGCAGCGTCGGGACGGCCGGAGAGACCCAGTACTTC
D gene: NA; clone size: NA; J gene: TRBJ1-2; V gene: TRBV5-1; CDR3 protein: CASSTSGYGYTF; CDR3 DNA: TGCGCCAGCAGCACCTCAGGGTACGGCTACACCTTC
D gene: TRBD1; clone size: few; J gene: TRBJ2-7; V gene: TRBV7-2; CDR3 protein: CASSLRDRGYEQYF; CDR3 DNA: TGTGCCAGCAGCTTGCGGGACAGGGGCTACGAGCAGTACTTC
D gene: NA; clone size: NA; J gene: TRBJ2-4; V gene: TRBV6-1; CDR3 protein: CASSSTWDIQYF; CDR3 DNA: TGTGCCAGCAGTTCTACATGGGACATTCAGTACTTC
D gene: NA; clone size: few; J gene: TRBJ2-3; V gene: TRBV29-1; CDR3 protein: CSVESGSPDTQYF; CDR3 DNA: TGCAGCGTTGAGTCCGGGTCTCCAGATACGCAGTATTTT
D gene: TRBD2; clone size: NA; J gene: TRBJ2-3; V gene: TRBV5-4; CDR3 protein: CASSLLAGGTDTQYF; CDR3 DNA: TGTGCCAGCAGCTTGTTAGCGGGGGGCACAGATACGCAGTATTTT
D gene: TRBD1; clone size: NA; J gene: TRBJ2-7; V gene: TRBV5-1; CDR3 protein: CASSLGRDRVFEQYF; CDR3 DNA: TGCGCCAGCAGCTTGGGGCGGGACAGGGTCTTCGAGCAGTACTTC
D gene: NA; clone size: NA; J gene: TRBJ1-2; V gene: TRBV7-6; CDR3 protein: CASSLGLGEPNYGYTF; CDR3 DNA: TGTGCCAGCAGCTTAGGTCTCGGAGAGCCTAACTATGGCTACACCTTC
D gene: NA; clone size: NA; J gene: TRBJ1-2; V gene: TRBV30; CDR3 protein: CACRAGANYGYTF; CDR3 DNA: TGTGCCTGTAGGGCAGGAGCTAACTATGGCTACACCTTC
D gene: TRBD1; clone size: NA; J gene: TRBJ2-5; V gene: TRBV2; CDR3 protein: CASSEATGGGTQYF; CDR3 DNA: TGTGCCAGCAGTGAAGCTACAGGGGGTGGGACCCAGTACTTC
D gene: TRBD2; clone size: many; J gene: TRBJ2-1; V gene: TRBV7-6; CDR3 protein: CASSFGLAGGGNEQFF; CDR3 DNA: TGTGCCAGCAGTTTCGGACTAGCGGGAGGGGGGAATGAGCAGTTCTTC
D gene: TRBD2; clone size: few; J gene: TRBJ2-3; V gene: TRBV29-1; CDR3 protein: CSVEGASSGRESTDTQYF; CDR3 DNA: TGCAGCGTTGAAGGCGCATCTTCTGGGAGGGAAAGCACAGATACGCAGTATTTT
D gene: NA; clone size: NA; J gene: TRBJ2-7; V gene: TRBV4-2; CDR3 protein: CASSQKHRSSYEQYF; CDR3 DNA: TGTGCCAGCAGCCAAAAACACAGGAGCTCCTACGAGCAGTACTTC
D gene: TRBD2; clone size: NA; J gene: TRBJ2-1; V gene: TRBV14; CDR3 protein: CASSQGTSGLNEQFF; CDR3 DNA: TGTGCCAGCAGCCAGGGGACTAGCGGGTTAAATGAGCAGTTCTTC
D gene: NA; clone size: NA; J gene: TRBJ2-7; V gene: TRBV5-6; CDR3 protein: CASSLLGDSYEQYF; CDR3 DNA: TGTGCCAGCAGCTTGTTAGGGGACTCCTACGAGCAGTACTTC
D gene: TRBD2; clone size: once; J gene: TRBJ2-7; V gene: TRBV5-1; CDR3 protein: CASGLGREEQYF; CDR3 DNA: TGCGCCAGCGGTTTGGGGAGGGAGGAGCAGTACTTC
D gene: TRBD1; clone size: NA; J gene: TRBJ2-2; V gene: TRBV7-8; CDR3 protein: CASSQPGQTNTGELFF; CDR3 DNA: TGTGCCAGCAGTCAACCGGGACAGACGAACACCGGGGAGCTGTTTTTT
D gene: NA; clone size: NA; J gene: TRBJ1-1; V gene: TRBV15; CDR3 protein: CATSGGLNTEAFF; CDR3 DNA: TGTGCCACCAGCGGAGGATTGAACACTGAAGCTTTCTTT
D gene: NA; clone size: few; J gene: TRBJ2-3; V gene: TRBV7-7; CDR3 protein: CASSLDPGSDTQYF; CDR3 DNA: TGTGCTAGCAGCTTAGATCCGGGATCCGATACGCAGTATTTT
D gene: NA; clone size: NA; J gene: TRBJ2-1; V gene: TRBV5-1; CDR3 protein: CASSHPGGPNEQFF; CDR3 DNA: TGCGCCAGCAGCCATCCAGGGGGGCCCAATGAGCAGTTCTTC
D gene: TRBD2; clone size: NA; J gene: TRBJ2-2; V gene: TRBV9; CDR3 protein: CASSAGLAGMSGELFF; CDR3 DNA: TGTGCCAGCAGCGCCGGACTAGCGGGAATGTCCGGGGAGCTGTTTTTT
D gene: NA; clone size: NA; J gene: TRBJ1-2; V gene: TRBV30; CDR3 protein: CALAAVRYGYTF; CDR3 DNA: TGTGCCTTGGCGGCGGTACGCTATGGCTACACCTTC
D gene: NA; clone size: NA; J gene: TRBJ2-2; V gene: TRBV5-4; CDR3 protein: CASSLANTGELFF; CDR3 DNA: TGTGCCAGCAGCTTGGCTAACACCGGGGAGCTGTTTTTT
D gene: NA; clone size: NA; J gene: TRBJ2-2; V gene: TRBV7-6; CDR3 protein: CASSYQTGGGATGELFF; CDR3 DNA: TGTGCCAGCAGCTACCAAACCGGGGGAGGTGCCACCGGGGAGCTGTTTTTT
D gene: TRBD1; clone size: many; J gene: TRBJ2-5; V gene: TRBV9; CDR3 protein: CASSVGTGGKETQYF; CDR3 DNA: TGTGCCAGCAGCGTAGGGACAGGGGGCAAAGAGACCCAGTACTTC
D gene: TRBD1; clone size: NA; J gene: TRBJ1-2; V gene: TRBV5-4; CDR3 protein: CASSRTGGDGYTF; CDR3 DNA: TGTGCCAGCAGCCGCACAGGGGGGGACGGCTACACCTTC
D gene: NA; clone size: NA; J gene: TRBJ1-2; V gene: TRBV4-3; CDR3 protein: CASSQAGGGYGYTF; CDR3 DNA: TGCGCCAGCAGCCAAGCTGGCGGGGGGTATGGCTACACCTTC
D gene: TRBD2; clone size: many; J gene: TRBJ2-1; V gene: TRBV29-1; CDR3 protein: CSATSTDEQFF; CDR3 DNA: TGCAGCGCGACTAGCACGGATGAGCAGTTCTTC
D gene: NA; clone size: few; J gene: TRBJ2-2; V gene: TRBV29-1; CDR3 protein: CSGGHRDGELFF; CDR3 DNA: TGCAGCGGGGGACACAGGGACGGGGAGCTGTTTTTT
D gene: NA; clone size: NA; J gene: TRBJ1-2; V gene: TRBV29-1; CDR3 protein: CSVLDVSTDSNYGYTF; CDR3 DNA: TGCAGCGTTTTGGACGTATCCACCGACTCTAACTATGGCTACACCTTC
D gene: NA; clone size: NA; J gene: TRBJ2-2; V gene: TRBV11-2; CDR3 protein: CASSLEGLLSTGELFF; CDR3 DNA: TGTGCCAGCAGCTTAGAGGGACTGTTGTCCACCGGGGAGCTGTTTTTT
D gene: NA; clone size: NA; J gene: TRBJ1-3; V gene: TRBV9; CDR3 protein: CASSVVGERTGNTIYF; CDR3 DNA: TGTGCCAGCAGCGTAGTGGGGGAAAGGACTGGAAACACCATATATTTT
D gene: NA; clone size: NA; J gene: TRBJ1-2; V gene: TRBV27; CDR3 protein: CASSLSSPGLDGYTF; CDR3 DNA: TGTGCCAGCAGTTTGTCCTCACCAGGGTTAGACGGCTACACCTTC
D gene: NA; clone size: few; J gene: TRBJ2-6; V gene: TRBV4-2; CDR3 protein: CASSFPTGNNSGANVLTF; CDR3 DNA: TGTGCCAGCAGCTTCCCGACAGGCAATAACTCTGGGGCCAACGTCCTGACTTTC
D gene: NA; clone size: NA; J gene: TRBJ2-7; V gene: TRBV15; CDR3 protein: CATSIGTYAATEQYF; CDR3 DNA: TGTGCCACCAGCATTGGGACCTACGCGGCCACCGAGCAGTACTTC
D gene: NA; clone size: few; J gene: TRBJ2-5; V gene: TRBV15; CDR3 protein: CATSARTQYQETQYF; CDR3 DNA: TGTGCCACCAGCGCACGCACACAGTACCAAGAGACCCAGTACTTC
D gene: TRBD2; clone size: NA; J gene: TRBJ2-1; V gene: TRBV11-2; CDR3 protein: CASSETSGNYNEQFF; CDR3 DNA: TGTGCCAGCAGCGAGACTAGCGGGAACTACAATGAGCAGTTCTTC
D gene: NA; clone size: few; J gene: TRBJ2-7; V gene: TRBV28; CDR3 protein: CASSLNRVSYEQYF; CDR3 DNA: TGTGCCAGCAGTCTCAACAGGGTCAGCTACGAGCAGTACTTC
D gene: TRBD1; clone size: few; J gene: TRBJ2-7; V gene: TRBV29-1; CDR3 protein: CSPNRQGVDEQYF; CDR3 DNA: TGCAGCCCGAATCGACAGGGAGTGGACGAGCAGTACTTC
D gene: NA; clone size: NA; J gene: TRBJ2-7; V gene: TRBV27; CDR3 protein: CASSQRLGGVYEQYF; CDR3 DNA: TGTGCCAGCAGTCAACGACTAGGGGGGGTCTACGAGCAGTACTTC
D gene: NA; clone size: NA; J gene: TRBJ1-2; V gene: TRBV27; CDR3 protein: CASMMDGNYGYTF; CDR3 DNA: TGTGCCAGCATGATGGACGGCAACTATGGCTACACCTTC
D gene: NA; clone size: few; J gene: TRBJ2-7; V gene: TRBV20-1; CDR3 protein: CSAGVSHEQYF; CDR3 DNA: TGCAGTGCAGGGGTTTCCCACGAGCAGTACTTC
D gene: TRBD2; clone size: few; J gene: TRBJ2-1; V gene: TRBV30; CDR3 protein: CAWSTWGGPYNEQFF; CDR3 DNA: TGTGCCTGGAGTACGTGGGGGGGACCCTACAATGAGCAGTTCTTC